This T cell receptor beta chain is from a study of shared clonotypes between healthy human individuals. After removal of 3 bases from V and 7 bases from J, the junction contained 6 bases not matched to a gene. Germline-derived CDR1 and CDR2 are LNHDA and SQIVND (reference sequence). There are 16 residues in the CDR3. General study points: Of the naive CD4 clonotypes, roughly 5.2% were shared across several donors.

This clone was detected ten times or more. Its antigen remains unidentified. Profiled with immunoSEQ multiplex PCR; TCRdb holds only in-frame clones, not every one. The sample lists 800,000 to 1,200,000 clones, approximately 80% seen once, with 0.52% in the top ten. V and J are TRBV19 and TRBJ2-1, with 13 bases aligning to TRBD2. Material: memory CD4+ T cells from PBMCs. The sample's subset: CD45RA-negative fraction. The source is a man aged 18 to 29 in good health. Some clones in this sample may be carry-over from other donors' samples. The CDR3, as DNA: TGTGCCAGTAGTATTCAAGGGACTAGCGGGACAAATGAGCAGTTCTTC. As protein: CASSIQGTSGTNEQFF.